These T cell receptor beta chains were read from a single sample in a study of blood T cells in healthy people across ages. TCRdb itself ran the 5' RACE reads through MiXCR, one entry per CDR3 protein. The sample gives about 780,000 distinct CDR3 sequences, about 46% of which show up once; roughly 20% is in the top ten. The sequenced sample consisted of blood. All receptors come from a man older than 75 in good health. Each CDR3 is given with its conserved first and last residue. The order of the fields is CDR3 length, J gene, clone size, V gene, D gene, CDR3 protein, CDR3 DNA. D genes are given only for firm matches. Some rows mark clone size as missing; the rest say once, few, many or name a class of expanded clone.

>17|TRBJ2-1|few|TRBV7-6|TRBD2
CASSSLGGGDRDNEQFF
TGTGCCAGCAGCTCCCTCGGGGGGGGTGACAGAGACAATGAGCAGTTCTTC
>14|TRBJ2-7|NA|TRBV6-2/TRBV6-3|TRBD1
CASSKTGAYNGQYF
TGTGCCAGCAGCAAGACAGGGGCCTACAATGGGCAGTACTTC
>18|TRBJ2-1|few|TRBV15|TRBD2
CATSRTIGLGGSINEQFF
TGTGCCACCAGCAGAACAATCGGACTTGGCGGGAGTATAAATGAGCAGTTCTTC
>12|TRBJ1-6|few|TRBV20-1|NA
CSAGRNNSPLHF
TGCAGTGCCGGACGGAATAATTCACCCCTCCACTTT
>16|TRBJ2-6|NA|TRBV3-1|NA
CASSPSPGVGANVLTF
TGTGCCAGCAGCCCCTCCCCGGGGGTTGGGGCCAACGTCCTGACTTTC
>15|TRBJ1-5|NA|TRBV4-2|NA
CASSQKGNSNQPQHF
TGTGCCAGCAGCCAAAAGGGAAATAGCAATCAGCCCCAGCATTTT
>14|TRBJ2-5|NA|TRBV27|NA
CASSHRQVSYKQYF
TGTGCCAGCAGTCATAGACAGGTTTCCTACAAGCAGTACTTC
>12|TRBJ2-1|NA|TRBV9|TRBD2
CAGRGSNNEQFF
TGTGCCGGCCGCGGGAGTAACAATGAGCAGTTCTTC
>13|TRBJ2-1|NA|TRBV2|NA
CASRSARGNEQFF
TGTGCCAGCAGATCTGCTAGGGGCAATGAGCAGTTCTTC
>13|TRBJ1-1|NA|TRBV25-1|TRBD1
CASSDVNRGEAFF
TGTGCCAGCAGCGACGTTAACAGGGGTGAAGCTTTCTTT
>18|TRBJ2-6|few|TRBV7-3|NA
CASSLVPRHPSGANALTF
TGTGCCAGCAGCTTAGTACCCAGACATCCCTCTGGGGCCAACGCCCTGACTTTC
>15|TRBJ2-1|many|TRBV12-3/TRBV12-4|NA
CASSPSVRTYNEQFF
TGTGCCAGCAGCCCCTCCGTTCGCACTTACAATGAGCAGTTCTTC
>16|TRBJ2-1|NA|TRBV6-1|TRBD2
CASSETGTSGANEQFF
TGTGCCAGCAGTGAAACCGGGACTAGCGGGGCCAATGAGCAGTTCTTC
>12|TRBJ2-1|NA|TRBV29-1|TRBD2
CSAGGLAGEQFF
TGCAGCGCTGGGGGACTAGCAGGTGAGCAGTTCTTC
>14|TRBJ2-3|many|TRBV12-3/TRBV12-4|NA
CASSFGPSTDTQYF
TGTGCCAGCAGTTTCGGGCCCAGCACAGATACGCAGTATTTT
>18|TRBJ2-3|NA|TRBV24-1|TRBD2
CATSDIPGLAESTDTQYF
TGTGCCACCAGTGATATCCCGGGACTAGCGGAGAGCACAGATACGCAGTATTTT
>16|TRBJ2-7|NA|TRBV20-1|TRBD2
CSAPDETSGFSYEQYF
TGCAGTGCCCCGGACGAGACTAGCGGTTTCTCCTACGAGCAGTACTTC
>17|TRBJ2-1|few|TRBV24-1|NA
CATSPFGSGSQNNEQFF
TGTGCCACCAGTCCCTTCGGGAGCGGAAGTCAAAACAATGAGCAGTTCTTC
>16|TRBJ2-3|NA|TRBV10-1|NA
CASSEDSAGLTDTQYF
TGCGCCAGCAGTGAAGATTCGGCGGGCCTCACAGATACGCAGTATTTT
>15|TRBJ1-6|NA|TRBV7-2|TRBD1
CASSSGTGIGSPPHF
TGTGCCAGCAGCTCCGGGACAGGGATAGGTTCACCCCCCCACTTT
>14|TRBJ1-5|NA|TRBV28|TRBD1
CASARQGTNQPQHF
TGTGCCAGCGCCAGACAGGGAACCAATCAGCCCCAGCATTTT
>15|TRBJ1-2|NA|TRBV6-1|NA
CASSESGTGLVGYTF
TGTGCCAGCAGTGAATCGGGAACAGGGTTGGTTGGCTACACCTTC
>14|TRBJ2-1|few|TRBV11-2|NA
CASSLASRYNEQFF
TGTGCCAGCAGCTTAGCCTCCAGATACAATGAGCAGTTCTTC
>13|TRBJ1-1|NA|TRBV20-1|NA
CSARPTGFTEAFF
TGCAGTGCTAGACCCACAGGGTTTACTGAAGCTTTCTTT
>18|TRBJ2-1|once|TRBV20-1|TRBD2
CSALTSGGALSSYNEQFF
TGCAGTGCTTTGACTAGCGGGGGGGCCTTAAGCTCCTACAATGAGCAGTTCTTC
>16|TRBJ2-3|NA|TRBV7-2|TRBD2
CASSLAGTSGADTQYF
TGTGCCAGCAGCTTAGCCGGGACTAGCGGTGCCGATACGCAGTATTTT
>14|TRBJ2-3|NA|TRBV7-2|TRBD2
CASSSGLAVDTQYF
TGTGCCAGCAGCTCAGGACTAGCTGTAGATACGCAGTATTTT
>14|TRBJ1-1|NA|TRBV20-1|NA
CSARDSEWNTEAFF
TGCAGTGCTAGAGATTCTGAATGGAACACTGAAGCTTTCTTT
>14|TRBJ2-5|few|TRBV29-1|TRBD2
CSAPTSGRRETQYF
TGCAGCGCACCCACTAGCGGGAGAAGAGAGACCCAGTACTTC
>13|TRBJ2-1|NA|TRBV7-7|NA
CASSRGSEDEQFF
TGTGCTAGCAGCCGGGGGTCAGAGGATGAGCAGTTCTTC
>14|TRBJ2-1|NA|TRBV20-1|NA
CSASPPGVRNEQFF
TGCAGTGCTAGTCCGCCAGGGGTTAGGAATGAGCAGTTCTTC
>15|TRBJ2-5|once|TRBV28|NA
CASRQLERGANEQYF
TGTGCCAGCCGACAACTGGAGAGGGGGGCGAACGAGCAATACTTC
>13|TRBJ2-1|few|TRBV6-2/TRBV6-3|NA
CASIPSDYNEQFF
TGTGCCAGCATCCCCTCCGATTACAATGAGCAGTTCTTC